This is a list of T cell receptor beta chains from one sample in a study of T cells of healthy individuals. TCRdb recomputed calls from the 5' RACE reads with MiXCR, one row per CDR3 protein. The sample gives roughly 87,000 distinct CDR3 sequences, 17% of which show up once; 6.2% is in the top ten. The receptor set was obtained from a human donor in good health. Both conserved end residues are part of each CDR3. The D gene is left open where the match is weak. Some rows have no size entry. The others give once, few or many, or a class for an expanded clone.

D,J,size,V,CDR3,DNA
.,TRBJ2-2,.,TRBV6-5,CASSYLANTGELFF,TGTGCCAGCAGTTATTTGGCGAACACCGGGGAGCTGTTTTTT
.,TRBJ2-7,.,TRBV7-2,CASSPQLASYEQYF,TGTGCCAGCAGCCCGCAGTTGGCCTCCTACGAGCAGTACTTC
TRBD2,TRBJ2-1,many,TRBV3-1,CASSQGLAREQFF,TGTGCCAGCAGCCAAGGACTAGCTAGGGAGCAGTTCTTC
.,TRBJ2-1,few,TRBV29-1,CSVEEYNEQFF,TGCAGCGTTGAAGAATACAATGAGCAGTTCTTC
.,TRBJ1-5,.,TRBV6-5,CASSSGLPGQPQHF,TGTGCCAGCAGTTCGGGCCTCCCAGGGCAGCCCCAGCATTTT
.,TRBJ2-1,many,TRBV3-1,CASSYPAYNEQFF,TGTGCCAGCAGCTACCCTGCCTACAATGAGCAGTTCTTC
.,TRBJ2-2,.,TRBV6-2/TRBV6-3,CASSYSMAEVGELFF,TGTGCCAGCAGTTACTCGATGGCGGAGGTCGGGGAGCTGTTTTTT
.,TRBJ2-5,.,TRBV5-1,CASSLGVPGPETQYF,TGCGCCAGCAGCTTGGGGGTACCGGGCCCCGAGACCCAGTACTTC
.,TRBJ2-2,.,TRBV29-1,CSVSGPNTGELFF,TGCAGCGTTTCAGGTCCGAACACCGGGGAGCTGTTTTTT
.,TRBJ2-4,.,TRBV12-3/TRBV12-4,CASRGGSSETIQYF,TGTGCCAGCAGAGGGGGATCCTCGGAAACCATTCAGTACTTC
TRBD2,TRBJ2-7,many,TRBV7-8,CASSQNPGTSAYEQYF,TGTGCCAGCAGCCAAAATCCCGGGACTAGCGCCTACGAGCAGTACTTC
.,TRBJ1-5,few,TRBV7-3,CASSMNGGPFQPQHF,TGTGCCAGCAGCATGAACGGGGGACCGTTTCAGCCCCAGCATTTT
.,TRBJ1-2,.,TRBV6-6,CASSPRSSYGYTF,TGTGCCAGCAGTCCCCGGAGCAGCTATGGCTACACCTTC
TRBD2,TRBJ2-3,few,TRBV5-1,CASSLGTSGSTDTQYF,TGCGCCAGCAGCTTGGGGACTAGCGGAAGCACAGATACGCAGTATTTT
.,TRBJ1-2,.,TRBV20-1,CSVLKPGRRSTNYGYTF,TGCAGTGTTCTCAAACCGGGCCGCCGATCCACTAACTATGGCTACACCTTC
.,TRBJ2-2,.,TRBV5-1,CASSFGWAGELFF,TGCGCCAGCAGCTTCGGGTGGGCCGGGGAGCTGTTTTTT
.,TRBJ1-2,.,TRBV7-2,CASSPNGGASFYGYTF,TGTGCCAGCAGCCCCAATGGGGGGGCTTCCTTCTATGGCTACACCTTC
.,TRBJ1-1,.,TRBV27,CASSGGGARSTEAFF,TGTGCCAGCAGTGGGGGGGGGGCGCGAAGCACTGAAGCTTTCTTT
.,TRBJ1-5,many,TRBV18,CASSLSLGDQPQHF,TGTGCCAGCTCCTTGAGCCTGGGGGATCAGCCCCAGCATTTT
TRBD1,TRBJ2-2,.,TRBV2,CASRGDRAAGELFF,TGTGCCAGCAGGGGGGACAGGGCCGCCGGGGAGCTGTTTTTT
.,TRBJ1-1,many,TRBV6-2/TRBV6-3,CASREDSQYTEAFF,TGTGCCAGCAGGGAGGACAGCCAGTACACTGAAGCTTTCTTT
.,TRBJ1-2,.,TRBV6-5,CASSYAQGIFYGYTF,TGTGCCAGCAGTTACGCGCAGGGGATTTTCTATGGCTACACCTTC
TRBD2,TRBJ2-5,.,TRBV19,CASSSLGGYQETQYF,TGTGCCAGTAGTTCCTTGGGGGGGTACCAAGAGACCCAGTACTTC
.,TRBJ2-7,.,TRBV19,CASSISAVPEGSYEQYF,TGTGCCAGTAGTATATCAGCGGTCCCGGAGGGCTCCTACGAGCAGTACTTC